The next 28 T cell receptor beta chains were all read from a single sample in a study of cytomegalovirus exposure and HLA in healthy donors. PCR used 60 Vbeta primers and 13 Jbeta primers. Profiled with immunoSEQ multiplex PCR; TCRdb holds only in-frame clones, not every one. The sample has around 100,000 clones, 70% to 80% seen once. Sequencing was done on a sample of PBMCs. These receptors originate from a man between 45 and 60 years old in good health and CMV-seropositive.

The J gene is TRBJ1-2, the V gene TRBV6-1, with D perhaps TRBD1 (6 bases). Germline assignment: CDR1 MNHNS and CDR2 SASEGT. This CDR3 is built from 15 residues. V was trimmed by 5 bases and J by 5 bases, leaving 18 bases between them. CDR3 amino acids: CASSLEQGLNYGYTF. The CDR3 DNA sequence: TGTGCCAGCAGTCTCGAACAGGGTCTTAATTATGGCTACACCTTC.

The rearrangement joins TRBV23-1 to TRBJ2-7, with D possibly matching TRBD1 (6 bases). TRBV23-1 is an ORF for which the function is uncertain. CDR3 length: 15 residues. Trimming shortened V by 3 bases and J by 0 bases, and 12 bases separated the two germline ends. The CDR3 here is CASSHPGHSSYEQYF. Here the CDR3 DNA reads TGCGCCAGCAGTCACCCGGGACATAGCTCCTACGAGCAGTACTTC.

This clone was seen a handful of times. The rearrangement uses TRBV7-3 and TRBJ2-7, with 13 bases identical to TRBD2. The trim removed 2 bases at V and 6 bases at J, leaving 7 bases unmatched. This CDR3 contains 16 residues. In germline, CDR1 is SGHTA, CDR2 FQGTGA. The CDR3 nucleotides read TGTGCCAGCAGCTTAGGGACTAGCGGGGCTGGGGGCGAGCAGTACTTC. As protein: CASSLGTSGAGGEQYF.

CDR3 residues: CAWRPGAADTQYF. CDR3 coding DNA: TGTGCCTGGAGACCAGGGGCAGCAGATACGCAGTATTTT. The chain has TRBV30 and TRBJ2-3; D may be TRBD1 (6 bases). The CDR3 totals 13 residues. V was pared by 3 bases and J by 4 bases, with 11 bases between. The V gene's germline CDR1 is GTSNPN and CDR2 SVGIG (reference sequence). The full variable domain, completed using reference TRBV30 and TRBJ2-3, is SQTIHQWPATLVQPVGSPLSLECTVEGTSNPNLYWYRQAAGRGLQLLFYSVGIGQISSEVPQNLSASRPQDRQFILSSKKLLLSDSGFYLCAWRPGAADTQYFGPGTRLTVL.

V is TRBV6-6 and J is TRBJ2-7, with a possible D match to TRBD1 (6 bases). The germline V and J ends were trimmed by 6 bases and 6 bases, with 12 bases remaining between them. This CDR3 contains 12 residues. The germline gives CDR1 MNHNY, CDR2 SVGAGI (reference sequence). CDR3 nucleotides: TGTGCCAGCAGCTCCACAGGGTCCGAGCAGTACTTC. Its translation: CASSSTGSEQYF.

V gene TRBV6-5 combines with J gene TRBJ1-5; TRBD1 matches at 7 bases. CDR1 and CDR2 from the germline V gene are MNHEY and SVGAGI. Germline trimming cut 0 bases from V and 3 bases from J; bases unmatched to any gene: 5. The CDR3 runs 16 residues. The CDR3 here is CASSYSKGAANQPQHF. The DNA of the CDR3 is TGTGCCAGCAGTTACTCCAAGGGGGCGGCCAATCAGCCCCAGCATTTT.

This chain uses TRBV27 with TRBJ2-4; D remains unclear. Germline CDR1 MNHEY, CDR2 SMNVEV (reference sequence). Trimming shortened V by 3 bases and J by 10 bases, and 13 bases separated the two germline ends. The CDR3 is 13 amino acids. Here the CDR3 DNA reads TGTGCCAGCAGTTTCCTAGAAACGAGGATTCAGTACTTC. Translation: CASSFLETRIQYF.

The V call is TRBV27, the J call TRBJ1-1, with 7 bases identical to TRBD1. The CDR3 has 15 amino acids. Germline CDR1 is MNHEY and CDR2 is SMNVEV (reference sequence). With V trimmed by 2 bases and J by 1 base, 4 bases remained unmatched. The CDR3, as DNA: TGTGCCAGCAGTTTAAAGGGGGCCGGGAACACTGAAGCTTTCTTT. This gives the protein CASSLKGAGNTEAFF.

This chain connects TRBV9 to TRBJ2-7; TRBD2 agrees at 7 bases. The trim removed 0 bases at V and 7 bases at J, leaving 19 bases unmatched. From germline, CDR1 is SGDLS and CDR2 YYNGEE. The CDR3 is made up of 18 amino acids. The CDR3 DNA reads as TGTGCCAGCAGCGTAGTGTGCCCTAGCGGAACAGTAACTCGAGAGCAGTACTTC. Encoded protein: CASSVVCPSGTVTREQYF.

This clone has just a few counts. This chain uses TRBV9 with TRBJ1-2; D is uncertain. CDR3 length: 15 amino acids. Germline V gives CDR1 SGDLS, CDR2 YYNGEE. V lost 0 bases, J lost 8 bases, and 17 bases lay in between. CDR3 residues: CASSVVSRTPGGYTF. Here the CDR3 DNA reads TGTGCCAGCAGCGTAGTGTCAAGGACGCCGGGAGGCTACACCTTC.

The rearrangement joins TRBV9 to TRBJ2-3; TRBD2 matches at 9 bases. CDR3 length: 16 residues. Germline V CDR1 and CDR2: SGDLS, YYNGEE. V shed 0 bases, J shed 2 bases, and the junction held 4 bases outside the gene matches. The CDR3 region is CASSVGLAGPTDTQYF. The CDR3 coding sequence is TGTGCCAGCAGCGTAGGGCTAGCGGGACCCACAGATACGCAGTATTTT.

This clone was observed a few times. The chain uses TRBV2 and TRBJ2-3; D gene uncertain. V lost 8 bases to trimming and J lost 2 bases, with 8 bases between them. Germline assignment: CDR1 SNHLY and CDR2 FYNNEI. The CDR3 length is 12 residues. This CDR3 is CASGRPTDTQYF. CDR3 sequence (DNA): TGTGCCAGCGGCAGGCCCACAGATACGCAGTATTTT. The full variable domain, its missing parts supplied by reference TRBV2 and TRBJ2-3, is EPEVTQTPSHQVTQMGQEVILRCVPISNHLYFYWYRQILGQKVEFLVSFYNNEISEKSEIFDDQFSVERPDGSNFTLKIRSTKLEDSAMYFCASGRPTDTQYFGPGTRLTVL.

With regard to this clone: Compared with germline, one end of the junction differs, possibly owing to a read error. The V call is TRBV9, the J call TRBJ2-1, with 12 bases aligning to TRBD2. The germline V gene encodes CDR1 SGDLS and CDR2 YYNGEE. There are 14 residues in the CDR3. CDR3 residues: CASTVLAGGGEQFF. As DNA, the CDR3 is TGTGCCAGCACCGTACTAGCGGGAGGCGGTGAGCAGTTCTTC.

V and J are TRBV28 and TRBJ1-2; TRBD1 is a possible D gene (5 bases). Germline V lookup: CDR1 MDHEN, CDR2 SYDVKM. This CDR3 comprises 12 residues. Trimming stripped 5 bases from V and 7 bases from J, with 11 bases between. The CDR3 bases are TGTGCCAGCAGTGGGGGGGGTTCTGGCTACACCTTC. It encodes CASSGGGSGYTF.

The DNA of the CDR3 is TGTGCCAGCAGTGAAGGTAGCGGTCCCTACGAGCAGTACTTC. Translation: CASSEGSGPYEQYF. This chain links TRBV6-1 with TRBJ2-7; tentative D call: TRBD2 (6 bases). The CDR3 is made up of 14 amino acids. CDR1 MNHNS and CDR2 SASEGT come from the germline V gene. Deletions cut 1 base from V and 2 bases from J, with 9 bases between.

The chain combines TRBV25-1 with TRBJ1-3; TRBD1 might be the D (6 bases). V was clipped by 1 base and J by 4 bases, with 11 bases between them. The CDR3 runs to 15 residues. Per the germline V gene, CDR1 is MGHDK and CDR2 is SYGVNS. In nucleotides, the CDR3 is TGTGCCAGCAGTGAATTGGGGACACGAGGAAACACCATATATTTT. It is translated as CASSELGTRGNTIYF.

The J gene is TRBJ1-3, the V gene TRBV7-6; D may be TRBD1 (5 bases). The CDR3 has 14 residues. Germline CDR1 and CDR2: SGHVS and FNYEAQ. The germline V and J ends were trimmed by 5 bases and 1 base, with 9 bases remaining between them. CDR3 sequence (DNA): TGTGCCAGCAGCAAGACAGTGTCTGGAAACACCATATATTTT. Translation: CASSKTVSGNTIYF.

The V call is TRBV15, the J call TRBJ2-1, with 12 bases lining up with TRBD2. CDR3 length equals 17 residues. Trimming took 2 bases from V and 1 from J; bases not matched to a gene: 3. The germline gives CDR1 LNHNV, CDR2 YYDKDF (reference sequence). The CDR3 spells CATSRLAGGLSYNEQFF. Written as DNA, the CDR3 is TGTGCCACCAGCAGACTAGCGGGAGGGCTTTCCTACAATGAGCAGTTCTTC.

This chain joins TRBV5-1 and TRBJ1-2; perhaps TRBD1 as D (6 bases). Germline V gives CDR1 SGHRS, CDR2 YFSETQ. Trimming removed 2 bases from V and 2 bases from J, with 16 bases in between. The CDR3 is made up of 16 amino acids. CDR3 amino acids: CASSLNTGWGNYGYTF. CDR3 sequence (DNA): TGCGCCAGCAGCTTAAATACAGGGTGGGGAAACTATGGCTACACCTTC.

V is TRBV29-1 and J is TRBJ2-5; 12 nucleotides agree with TRBD2. V lost 5 bases, J lost 5 bases, and 9 bases stayed unmatched. Germline assignment: CDR1 SQVTM and CDR2 ANQGSEA. There are 15 residues in the CDR3. CDR3 residues: CSVPQTSGSGETQYF. The CDR3 DNA reads TGCAGCGTTCCTCAGACTAGCGGGAGCGGTGAGACCCAGTACTTC.

This sequence joins TRBV6-5 and TRBJ2-5; 7 nucleotides line up with TRBD1. There are 15 residues in the CDR3. The V segment lost 9 bases and the J segment 4 bases; nucleotides outside the gene matches: 14. The germline CDR1 and CDR2 sequences are MNHEY and SVGAGI. DNA for the CDR3: TGTGCCAGTTTACGGACAGGAGGAAGGGGAGAGACCCAGTACTTC. Its translation is CASLRTGGRGETQYF.

The chain is built from TRBV10-3 and TRBJ1-3, with D maybe TRBD1 (5 bases). Trimming removed 0 bases from V and 9 bases from J, with 18 bases in between. The CDR3 contains 16 residues. Germline V lookup: CDR1 ENHRY, CDR2 SYGVKD. In nucleotides, the CDR3 is TGTGCCATCAGTGAGTCTGACGTTGCTTTGGGGGGCACCATATATTTT. This encodes CAISESDVALGGTIYF.

This clone was counted a few times. The chain recombines TRBV7-3 with TRBJ2-1; 10 bases are a match to TRBD2. The CDR3 extends over 19 amino acids. The germline CDR1 and CDR2 sequences are SGHTA and FQGTGA. V lost 0 bases to trimming and J lost 2 bases; unmatched junction nucleotides: 10. The CDR3 sequence is CASSLTSRVAGGTYNEQFF. CDR3 bases: TGTGCCAGCAGCTTAACGTCCCGAGTAGCGGGAGGTACCTACAATGAGCAGTTCTTC.

V gene TRBV2 combines with J gene TRBJ1-5; 10 bases agree with TRBD1. The CDR3 is 15 amino acids. The V and J ends lost 6 bases and 5 bases, in that order; junction bases with no gene match: 7. Germline CDR1 SNHLY, CDR2 FYNNEI. The CDR3 nucleotides read TGTGCCAGCAGGGGACAGGGGAAGGTGGATCAGCCCCAGCATTTT. Its protein product is CASRGQGKVDQPQHF.

The chain carries TRBV29-1 and TRBJ2-5; weak D call: TRBD1 (6 bases). The J call is uncertain, as TRBJ2-7 better fits the DNA end. The CDR3 runs 13 residues. Germline V gene lookup returns CDR1 SQVTM and CDR2 ANQGSEA. CDR3: CSVEGQGHYEQYF. CDR3 coding DNA: TGCAGCGTTGAGGGGCAGGGGCACTACGAGCAGTACTTC.

The chain uses TRBV11-2 and TRBJ2-7; D may be TRBD1 (5 bases). V gave up 0 bases and J gave up 7 bases, with 16 bases separating them. Germline CDR1 SGHAT, CDR2 FQNNGV. CDR3 length: 15 residues. CDR3 protein: CASSLEGAIGREQYF. CDR3 nucleotides: TGTGCCAGCAGCTTAGAAGGGGCAATAGGACGAGAGCAGTACTTC.

This clone was seen a single time. The V call is TRBV2, the J call TRBJ2-7; TRBD1 agrees at 7 bases. V was clipped by 5 bases and J by 1 base; unmatched bases: 5. CDR1 and CDR2 (germline): SNHLY, FYNNEI. The CDR3 contains 14 residues. CDR3 nucleotides: TGTGCCAGCAGTCCTGAGACAGGGTCCTACGAGCAGTACTTC. It yields the protein CASSPETGSYEQYF.

The chain couples TRBV30 to TRBJ2-3; the match to TRBD2 covers 8 bases. This CDR3 is built from 15 residues. In germline, CDR1 is GTSNPN, CDR2 SVGIG (reference sequence). Losses at the gene ends were 3 bases for V and 2 bases for J; bases not matched to a gene: 7. CDR3 nucleotide sequence: TGTGCCTGGAGGCAACTAGCGGACTCCACAGATACGCAGTATTTT. Encoded protein: CAWRQLADSTDTQYF. Looking up the rest from reference TRBV30 and TRBJ2-3 gives the full variable domain: SQTIHQWPATLVQPVGSPLSLECTVEGTSNPNLYWYRQAAGRGLQLLFYSVGIGQISSEVPQNLSASRPQDRQFILSSKKLLLSDSGFYLCAWRQLADSTDTQYFGPGTRLTVL.